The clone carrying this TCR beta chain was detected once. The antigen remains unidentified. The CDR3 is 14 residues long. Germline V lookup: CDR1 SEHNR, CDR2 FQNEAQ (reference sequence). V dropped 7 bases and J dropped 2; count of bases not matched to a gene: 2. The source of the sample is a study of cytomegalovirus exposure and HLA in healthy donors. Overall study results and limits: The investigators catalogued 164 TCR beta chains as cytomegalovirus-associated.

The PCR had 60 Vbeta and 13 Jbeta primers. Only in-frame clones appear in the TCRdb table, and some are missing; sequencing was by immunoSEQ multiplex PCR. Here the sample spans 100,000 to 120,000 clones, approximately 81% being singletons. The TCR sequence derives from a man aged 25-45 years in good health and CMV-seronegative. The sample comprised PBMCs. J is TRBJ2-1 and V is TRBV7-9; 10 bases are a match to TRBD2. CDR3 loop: CASKAGGPYNEQFF. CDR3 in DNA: TGTGCCAGCAAAGCGGGAGGGCCCTACAATGAGCAGTTCTTC.